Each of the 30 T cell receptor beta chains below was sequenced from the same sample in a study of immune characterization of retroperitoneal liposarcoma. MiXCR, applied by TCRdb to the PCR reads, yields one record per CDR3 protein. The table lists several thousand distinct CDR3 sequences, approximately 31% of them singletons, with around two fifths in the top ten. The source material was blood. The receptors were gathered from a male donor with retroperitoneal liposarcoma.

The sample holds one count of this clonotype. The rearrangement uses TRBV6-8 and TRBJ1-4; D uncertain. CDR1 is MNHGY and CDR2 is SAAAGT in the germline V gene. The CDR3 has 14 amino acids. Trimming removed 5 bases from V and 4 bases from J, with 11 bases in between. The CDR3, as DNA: TGTGCCAGCAGTGGCGGACTTCGTAATGAAAAACTGTTTTTT. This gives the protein CASSGGLRNEKLFF.

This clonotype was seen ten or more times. The CDR3 region is CAISLGEGETQYF. The CDR3 DNA reads TGTGCCATCAGCCTAGGGGAGGGAGAGACCCAGTACTTC. This chain joins TRBV10-3 and TRBJ2-5; 7 nucleotides match TRBD2. The CDR3 is made up of 13 amino acids. Germline loops: CDR1 ENHRY, CDR2 SYGVKD. The V gene end was trimmed by 6 bases and the J gene end by 4 bases; junction bases not matched to a gene: 5.

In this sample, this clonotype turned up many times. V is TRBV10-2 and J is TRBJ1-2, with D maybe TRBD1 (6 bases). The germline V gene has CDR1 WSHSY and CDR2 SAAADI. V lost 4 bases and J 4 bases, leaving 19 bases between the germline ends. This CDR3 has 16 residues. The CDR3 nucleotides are TGCGCCAGCAGTGGATGGGGGGGGGCGGGCGTCTATGGCTACACCTTC. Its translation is CASSGWGGAGVYGYTF.

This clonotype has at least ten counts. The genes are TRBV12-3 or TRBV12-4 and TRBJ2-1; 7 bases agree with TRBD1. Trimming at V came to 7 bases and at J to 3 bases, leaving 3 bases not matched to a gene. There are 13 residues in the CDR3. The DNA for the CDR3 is TGTGCCAGCAAGCGACAGGGCTACAATGAGCAGTTCTTC. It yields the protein CASKRQGYNEQFF.

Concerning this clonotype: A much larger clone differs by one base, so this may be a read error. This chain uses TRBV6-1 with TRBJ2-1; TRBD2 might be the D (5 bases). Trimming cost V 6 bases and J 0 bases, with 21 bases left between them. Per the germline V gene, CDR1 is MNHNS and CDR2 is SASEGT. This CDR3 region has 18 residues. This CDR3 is CASSEREWLDSSYNEQFF. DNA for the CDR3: TGTGCCAGCAGCGAAAGGGAGTGGTTGGATAGCTCCTACAATGAGCAGTTCTTC.

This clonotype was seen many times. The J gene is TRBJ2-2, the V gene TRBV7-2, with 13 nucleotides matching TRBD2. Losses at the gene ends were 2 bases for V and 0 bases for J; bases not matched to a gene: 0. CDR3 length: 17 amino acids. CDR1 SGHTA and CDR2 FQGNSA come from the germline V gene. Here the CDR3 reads CASSLTSGGANTGELFF. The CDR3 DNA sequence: TGTGCCAGCAGCTTAACTAGCGGGGGGGCGAACACCGGGGAGCTGTTTTTT. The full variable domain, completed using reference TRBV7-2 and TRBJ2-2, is GAGVSQSPSNKVTEKGKDVELRCDPISGHTALYWYRQSLGQGLEFLIYFQGNSAPDKSGLPSDRFSAERTGGSVSTLTIQRTQQEDSAVYLCASSLTSGGANTGELFFGEGSRLTVL.

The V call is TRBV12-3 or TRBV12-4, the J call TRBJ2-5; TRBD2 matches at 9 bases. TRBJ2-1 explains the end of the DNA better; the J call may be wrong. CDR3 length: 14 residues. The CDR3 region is CASSSSGTSYEQFF. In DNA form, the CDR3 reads TGTGCCAGCAGTTCTAGCGGGACCTCCTACGAGCAGTTCTTC.

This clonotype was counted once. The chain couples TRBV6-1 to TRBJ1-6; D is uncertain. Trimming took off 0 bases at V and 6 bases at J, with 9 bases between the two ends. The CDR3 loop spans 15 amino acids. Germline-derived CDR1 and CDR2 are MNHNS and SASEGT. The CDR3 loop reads CASSEAGPANSPLHF. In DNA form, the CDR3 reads TGTGCCAGCAGTGAAGCAGGGCCAGCTAATTCACCCCTCCACTTT.

The CDR3 coding sequence is TGTGCCAGCACCGACCGGACGGTCATGAACACTGAAGCTTTCTTT. It translates to CASTDRTVMNTEAFF. V and J are TRBV12-3 or TRBV12-4 and TRBJ1-1; D unresolved. V dropped 7 bases and J dropped 0 bases, with 15 bases sitting between them. The CDR3 runs to 15 residues.

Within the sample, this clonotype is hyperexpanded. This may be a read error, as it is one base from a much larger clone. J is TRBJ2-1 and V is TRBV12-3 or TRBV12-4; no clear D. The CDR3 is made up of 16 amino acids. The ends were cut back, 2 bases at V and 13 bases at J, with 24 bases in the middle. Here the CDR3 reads CASSLSPLPQVGIQFF. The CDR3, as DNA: TGTGCCAGCAGTTTATCTCCTCTTCCCCAAGTAGGCATTCAGTTCTTC.

The CDR3 here is CASTDGKSGANVLTF. The CDR3 DNA follows: TGTGCCAGCACAGACGGGAAGTCTGGGGCCAACGTCCTGACTTTC. This sequence joins TRBV6-6 and TRBJ2-6; a weak D match, TRBD2 (5 bases). CDR1 and CDR2 from the germline V gene are MNHNY and SVGAGI (reference sequence). CDR3 size: 15 residues. The germline V and J ends were trimmed by 7 bases and 1 base, with 11 bases remaining between them.

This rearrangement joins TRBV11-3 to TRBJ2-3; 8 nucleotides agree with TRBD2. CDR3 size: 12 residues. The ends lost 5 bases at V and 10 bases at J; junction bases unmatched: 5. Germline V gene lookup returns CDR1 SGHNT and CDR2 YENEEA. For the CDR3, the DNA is TGTGCCAGCAGCCGAACGGGACTAGCGCAGTATTTT. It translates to CASSRTGLAQYF.

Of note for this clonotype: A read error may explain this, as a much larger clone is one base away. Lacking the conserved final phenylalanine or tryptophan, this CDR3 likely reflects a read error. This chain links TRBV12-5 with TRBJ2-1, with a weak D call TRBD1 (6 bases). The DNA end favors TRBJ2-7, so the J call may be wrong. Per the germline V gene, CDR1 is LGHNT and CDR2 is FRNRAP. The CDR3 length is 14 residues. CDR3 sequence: CASGLAREQGKQYL. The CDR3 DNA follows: TGTGCTAGTGGTTTGGCACGGGAACAGGGTAAGCAGTACTTA.

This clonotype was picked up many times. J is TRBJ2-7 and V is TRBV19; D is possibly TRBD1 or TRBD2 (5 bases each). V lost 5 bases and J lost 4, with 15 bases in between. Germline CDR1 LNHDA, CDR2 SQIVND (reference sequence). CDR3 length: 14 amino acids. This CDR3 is CASSRDLLTYEQYF. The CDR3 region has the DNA TGTGCCAGTAGTCGGGACCTGTTGACTTACGAGCAGTACTTC. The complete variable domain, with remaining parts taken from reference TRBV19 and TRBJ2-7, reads DGGITQSPKYLFRKEGQNVTLSCEQNLNHDAMYWYRQDPGQGLRLIYYSQIVNDFQKGDIAEGYSVSREKKESFPLTVTSAQKNPTAFYLCASSRDLLTYEQYFGPGTRLTVT.

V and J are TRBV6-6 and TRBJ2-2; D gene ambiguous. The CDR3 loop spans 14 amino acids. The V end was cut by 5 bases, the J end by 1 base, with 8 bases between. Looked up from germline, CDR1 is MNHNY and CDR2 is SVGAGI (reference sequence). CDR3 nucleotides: TGTGCCAGCAGTGGAATACTGAACACCGGGGAGCTGTTTTTT. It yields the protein CASSGILNTGELFF.

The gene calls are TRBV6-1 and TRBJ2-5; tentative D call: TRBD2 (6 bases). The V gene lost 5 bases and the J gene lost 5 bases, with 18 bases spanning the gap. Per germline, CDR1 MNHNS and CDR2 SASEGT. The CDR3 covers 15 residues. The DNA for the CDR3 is TGTGCCAGCAGTTCCCGGGGAGGAGACTGGGAGACCCAGTACTTC. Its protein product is CASSSRGGDWETQYF.

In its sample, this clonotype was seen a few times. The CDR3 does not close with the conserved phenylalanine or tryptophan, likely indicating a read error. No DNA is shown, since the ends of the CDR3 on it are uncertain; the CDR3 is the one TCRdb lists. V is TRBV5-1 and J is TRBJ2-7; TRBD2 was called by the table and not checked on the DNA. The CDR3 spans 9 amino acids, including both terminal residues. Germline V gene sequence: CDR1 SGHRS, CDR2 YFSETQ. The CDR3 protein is CASSSGLAG.

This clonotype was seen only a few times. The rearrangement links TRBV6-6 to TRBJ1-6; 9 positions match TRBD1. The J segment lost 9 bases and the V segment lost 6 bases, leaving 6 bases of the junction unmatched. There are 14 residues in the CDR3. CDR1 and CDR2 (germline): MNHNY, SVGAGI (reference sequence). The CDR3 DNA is TGTGCCAGCAGCCCCGGGACAGGGCGTTCACCCCTCCACTTT. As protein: CASSPGTGRSPLHF.

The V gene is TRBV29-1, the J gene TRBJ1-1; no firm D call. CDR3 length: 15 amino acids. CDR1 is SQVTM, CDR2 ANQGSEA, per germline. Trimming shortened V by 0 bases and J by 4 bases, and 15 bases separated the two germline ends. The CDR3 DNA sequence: TGCAGCGTTGAAGAGCCGGACCCTACGAGCACTGAAGCTTTCTTT. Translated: CSVEEPDPTSTEAFF.

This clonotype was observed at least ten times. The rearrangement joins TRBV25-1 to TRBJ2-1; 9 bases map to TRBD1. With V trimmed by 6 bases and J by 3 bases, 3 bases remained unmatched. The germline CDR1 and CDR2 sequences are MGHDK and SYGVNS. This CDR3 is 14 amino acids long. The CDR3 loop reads CASSRGQGYNEQFF. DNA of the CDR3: TGTGCCAGCAGCCGGGGACAGGGCTACAATGAGCAGTTCTTC.

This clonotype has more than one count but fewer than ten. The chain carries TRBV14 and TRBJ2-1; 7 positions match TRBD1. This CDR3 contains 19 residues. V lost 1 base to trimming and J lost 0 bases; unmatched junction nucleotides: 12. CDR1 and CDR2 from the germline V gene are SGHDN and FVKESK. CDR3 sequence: CASSQVEGKQGSSYNEQFF. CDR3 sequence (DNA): TGTGCCAGCAGCCAAGTAGAGGGCAAACAGGGGAGCTCCTACAATGAGCAGTTCTTC. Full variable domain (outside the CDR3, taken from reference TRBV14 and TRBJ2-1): EAGVTQFPSHSVIEKGQTVTLRCDPISGHDNLYWYRRVMGKEIKFLLHFVKESKQDESGMPNNRFLAERTGGTYSTLKVQPAELEDSGVYFCASSQVEGKQGSSYNEQFFGPGTRLTVL.

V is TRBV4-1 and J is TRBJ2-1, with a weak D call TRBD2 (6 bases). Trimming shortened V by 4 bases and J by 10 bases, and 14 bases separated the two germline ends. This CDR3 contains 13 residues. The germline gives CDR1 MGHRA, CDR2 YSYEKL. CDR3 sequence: CASSPNRGGEQFF. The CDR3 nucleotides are TGCGCCAGCAGCCCGAATCGGGGAGGCGAGCAGTTCTTC.

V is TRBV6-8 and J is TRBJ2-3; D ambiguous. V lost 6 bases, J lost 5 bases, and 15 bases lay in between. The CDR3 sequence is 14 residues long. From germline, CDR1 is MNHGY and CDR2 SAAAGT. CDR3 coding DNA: TGTGCCAGCAGGCCCGGCCTAATGGTAGATACGCAGTATTTT. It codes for CASRPGLMVDTQYF.

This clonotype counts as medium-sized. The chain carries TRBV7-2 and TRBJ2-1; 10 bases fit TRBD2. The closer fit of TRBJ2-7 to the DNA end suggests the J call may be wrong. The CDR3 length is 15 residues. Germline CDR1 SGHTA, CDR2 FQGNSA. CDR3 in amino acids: CASTTRGLANYEQYF. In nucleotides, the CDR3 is TGTGCCAGCACCACTCGGGGACTAGCGAACTATGAGCAGTACTTC.

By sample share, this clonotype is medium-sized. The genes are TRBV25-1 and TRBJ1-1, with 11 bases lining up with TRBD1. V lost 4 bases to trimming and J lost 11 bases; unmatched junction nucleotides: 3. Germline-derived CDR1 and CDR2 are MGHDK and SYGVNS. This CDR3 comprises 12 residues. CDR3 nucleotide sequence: TGTGCCAGCAGTGGGACAGGGGGCGACGCTTTCTTT. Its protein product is CASSGTGGDAFF.

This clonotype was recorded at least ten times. CDR3 in DNA: TGTGCCAGCAGCGCCTTAGCGGGAGGGGAGCAGTTCTTC. Its translation: CASSALAGGEQFF. The chain joins TRBV11-1 to TRBJ2-1; 11 bases are shared with TRBD2. In germline, CDR1 is SGHAT, CDR2 FQDESV (reference sequence). The V gene end was trimmed by 5 bases and the J gene end by 10 bases; junction bases not matched to a gene: 4. This CDR3 spans 13 amino acids. Full variable domain (rest looked up from reference TRBV11-1 and TRBJ2-1): EAEVAQSPRYKITEKSQAVAFWCDPISGHATLYWYRQILGQGPELLVQFQDESVVDDSQLPKDRFSAERLKGVDSTLKIQPAELGDSAMYLCASSALAGGEQFFGPGTRLTVL.

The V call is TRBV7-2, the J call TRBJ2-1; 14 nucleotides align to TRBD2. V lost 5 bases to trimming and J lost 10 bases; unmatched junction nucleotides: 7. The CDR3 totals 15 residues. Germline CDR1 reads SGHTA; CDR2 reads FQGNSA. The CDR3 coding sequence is TGTGCCAGCAGCCCGAAAGGGACTAGCGGGAGCGAGCAGTTCTTC. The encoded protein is CASSPKGTSGSEQFF.

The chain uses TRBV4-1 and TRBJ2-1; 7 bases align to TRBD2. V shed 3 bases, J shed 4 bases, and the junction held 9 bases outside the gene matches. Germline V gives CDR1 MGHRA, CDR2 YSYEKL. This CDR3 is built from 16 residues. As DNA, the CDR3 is TGCGCCAGCAGCCATCTCTTTGGGGAGGGATACAATGAGCAGTTCTTC. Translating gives CASSHLFGEGYNEQFF.

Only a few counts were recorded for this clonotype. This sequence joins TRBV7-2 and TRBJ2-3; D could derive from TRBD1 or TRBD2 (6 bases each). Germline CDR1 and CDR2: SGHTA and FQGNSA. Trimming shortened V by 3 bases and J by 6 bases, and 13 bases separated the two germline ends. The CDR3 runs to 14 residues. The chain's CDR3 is CASSLGAGTDTQYF. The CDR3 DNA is TGTGCCAGCAGCTTGGGGGCGGGGACCGATACGCAGTATTTT.

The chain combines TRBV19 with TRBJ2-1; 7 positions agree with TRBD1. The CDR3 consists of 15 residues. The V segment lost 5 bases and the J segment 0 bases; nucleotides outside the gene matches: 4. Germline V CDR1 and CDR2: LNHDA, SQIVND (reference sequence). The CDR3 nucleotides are TGTGCCAGTAGTCCCGGGACAGTCTCCTACAATGAGCAGTTCTTC. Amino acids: CASSPGTVSYNEQFF. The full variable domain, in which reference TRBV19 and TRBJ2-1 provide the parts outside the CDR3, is DGGITQSPKYLFRKEGQNVTLSCEQNLNHDAMYWYRQDPGQGLRLIYYSQIVNDFQKGDIAEGYSVSREKKESFPLTVTSAQKNPTAFYLCASSPGTVSYNEQFFGPGTRLTVL.